This note documents a single TCR beta chain sequence. This entry belongs to a study of blood T cell repertoires in COVID-19. Source study methods: Reference gene primer amplification yielded estimated nucleated cell counts. Here immunoSEQ multiplex PCR was the method, and the copy in TCRdb shows in-frame clones only, minus some. Clone size and V and J calls were adopted from that table, with D and trimming inferred from the DNA. The sample holds about 230,000 clones, roughly 79% seen once. The CDR3 runs 14 residues. The germline V and J ends were trimmed by 5 bases and 2 bases, with 13 bases remaining between them. In germline, CDR1 is SGHTA, CDR2 FQGNSA.

The chain couples TRBV7-2 to TRBJ2-7, with a possible D match to TRBD2 (5 bases). The sequence came from a woman older than 75 with COVID-19, enrolled during active disease. The material sequenced was peripheral blood. The CDR3 spells CASSPRWGAYEQYF. DNA for the CDR3: TGTGCCAGCAGCCCTCGGTGGGGAGCCTACGAGCAGTACTTC. The full variable domain, with the rest looked up from reference TRBV7-2 and TRBJ2-7, is GAGVSQSPSNKVTEKGKDVELRCDPISGHTALYWYRQSLGQGLEFLIYFQGNSAPDKSGLPSDRFSAERTGGSVSTLTIQRTQQEDSAVYLCASSPRWGAYEQYFGPGTRLTVT.